This passage covers 32 T cell receptor beta chains from one sample sequenced in a study of blood T cell repertoires in COVID-19. Here immunoSEQ multiplex PCR was the method, and the copy in TCRdb shows in-frame clones only, minus some. The sample has some 250,000 clones; 85% to 90% are singletons. Input material: PBMCs or T cells enriched from blood (not recorded which). The receptors come from a man between 35 and 55 years old who had recovered from COVID-19.

The chain joins TRBV10-1 to TRBJ2-3; D not resolved. The germline gives CDR1 WNHNN, CDR2 SYGVQD (reference sequence). V shed 4 bases and J shed 3 bases, with 5 bases lying between them. CDR3 length: 12 amino acids. Here the CDR3 DNA reads TGCGCCAGCAGTGTGAGTACAGATACGCAGTATTTT. It translates to CASSVSTDTQYF.

This chain connects TRBV13 to TRBJ1-1; 10 nucleotides line up with TRBD1. Germline values: CDR1 PRHDT, CDR2 FYEKMQ (reference sequence). The junction had 14 bases not matched to a gene; V was cut back by 0 bases and J by 7 bases. The CDR3 runs 18 residues. This CDR3 is CASSLGYGGQGLGFEAFF. As DNA, the CDR3 is TGTGCCAGCAGCTTAGGCTACGGGGGACAGGGGCTCGGGTTTGAAGCTTTCTTT.

This rearrangement joins TRBV24-1 to TRBJ2-1; 7 bases fit TRBD2. The CDR3 length is 15 residues. Germline V gene data show CDR1 as KGHDR and CDR2 as SFDVKD. V lost 1 base to trimming and J lost 2 bases; unmatched junction nucleotides: 1. The CDR3 DNA is TGTGCCACCAGTGATTTTGCGGGGGCCTACAATGAGCAGTTCTTC. Translated: CATSDFAGAYNEQFF.

A single count supports this clone. The V and J genes are TRBV9 and TRBJ1-1; 11 nucleotides agree with TRBD1. The CDR3 has 17 amino acids. Unmatched junction bases numbered 12, after V lost 3 bases and J lost 5 bases. Germline V gives CDR1 SGDLS, CDR2 YYNGEE. This CDR3 is CASSAQLDRGLDTEAFF. CDR3 coding DNA: TGTGCCAGCAGCGCACAACTGGACAGGGGGCTGGATACTGAAGCTTTCTTT.

The gene calls are TRBV19 and TRBJ1-1; a weak D match, TRBD1 (5 bases). The V end lost 6 bases, the J end lost 0 bases, and 17 bases lay between the germline ends. The CDR3 has 16 residues. The germline V gene has CDR1 LNHDA and CDR2 SQIVND (reference sequence). The CDR3 nucleotides read TGTGCCAGTAGAAAGAATTCAGGGAGGATGAACACTGAAGCTTTCTTT. This gives the protein CASRKNSGRMNTEAFF.

The V call is TRBV27, the J call TRBJ1-1; a possible D gene is TRBD1 (6 bases). This CDR3 has 15 residues. Germline CDR1 is MNHEY and CDR2 is SMNVEV (reference sequence). The V end lost 3 bases, the J end lost 1 base, and 12 bases lay between the germline ends. CDR3: CASSFRGRANTEAFF. The CDR3 DNA reads as TGTGCCAGCAGTTTCAGGGGACGGGCGAACACTGAAGCTTTCTTT.

The V and J genes are TRBV7-2 and TRBJ2-7; the match to TRBD1 covers 8 bases. This CDR3 is built from 14 residues. The V gene end was trimmed by 7 bases and the J gene end by 0 bases; junction bases not matched to a gene: 5. The germline CDR1 and CDR2 sequences are SGHTA and FQGNSA. CDR3 DNA sequence: TGTGCCAGCACCGGACAGGGCCTCTCCTACGAGCAGTACTTC. It yields the protein CASTGQGLSYEQYF.

CDR3: CASSVVMGGAGAFF. CDR3 DNA: TGTGCCAGCAGCGTAGTAATGGGAGGCGCCGGAGCTTTCTTT. V is TRBV9 and J is TRBJ1-1; D gene uncertain. CDR3 length equals 14 residues. V lost 0 bases and J 10 bases, leaving 16 bases between the germline ends. Germline V gene data show CDR1 as SGDLS and CDR2 as YYNGEE.

This chain links TRBV29-1 with TRBJ2-7, with D hard to call. This CDR3 region has 11 residues. Germline lookup yields CDR1 SQVTM and CDR2 ANQGSEA. Trimming shortened V by 6 bases and J by 1 base, and 7 bases separated the two germline ends. CDR3 protein: CSVLVSYEQYF. The CDR3 nucleotides are TGCAGCGTCCTCGTTTCCTACGAGCAGTACTTC.

The CDR3: CASSGWTSGVTDTQYF. DNA for the CDR3: TGTGCCAGCAGTGGCTGGACTAGCGGAGTCACAGATACGCAGTATTTT. V gene TRBV2 combines with J gene TRBJ2-3; 10 bases match TRBD2. Unmatched junction bases numbered 6, after V lost 4 bases and J lost 2 bases. The CDR3 is made up of 16 amino acids. CDR1 SNHLY and CDR2 FYNNEI come from the germline V gene.

CDR3 sequence (DNA): TGTGCCAGCAGCCCAACTAGCATAGGATCCTACGAGCAGTACTTC. This gives the protein CASSPTSIGSYEQYF. The chain recombines TRBV7-3 with TRBJ2-7; a possible D gene is TRBD2 (6 bases). Trimming took 5 bases from V and 1 from J, leaving 15 bases between them. This CDR3 comprises 15 residues. In germline, CDR1 is SGHTA, CDR2 FQGTGA.

The chain employs TRBV18 and TRBJ1-6; D is unresolved. CDR3 length: 15 amino acids. Germline V gene lookup returns CDR1 KGHSH and CDR2 LQKENI. Trimming shortened V by 2 bases and J by 10 bases, and 15 bases separated the two germline ends. CDR3 region: CASSPEGGLGSPLHF. Here the CDR3 DNA reads TGTGCCAGCTCACCAGAGGGAGGGCTGGGATCACCCCTCCACTTT.

This clone appeared a single time. The DNA for the CDR3 is TGTGCCAGCAGACAGGGGGCCGGCTATGAGCAGTTCTTC. Translating gives CASRQGAGYEQFF. The chain is built from TRBV25-1 and TRBJ2-1, with TRBD1 matching 9 bases. J was trimmed by 8 bases and V by 6 bases; bases with no gene match: 5. CDR3 size: 13 residues. The germline CDR1 and CDR2 sequences are MGHDK and SYGVNS.

The chain employs TRBV27 and TRBJ1-4, with D perhaps matching TRBD1 (6 bases). Germline-derived CDR1 and CDR2 are MNHEY and SMNVEV (reference sequence). Trimming cost V 3 bases and J 6 bases, with 32 bases left between them. The CDR3 runs 21 residues. For the CDR3, the DNA is TGTGCCAGCAGTTTGAGTTCTCAGGGCAGGGGTCTGGTAGCGAACTATGAAAAACTGTTTTTT. Its translation: CASSLSSQGRGLVANYEKLFF.

The CDR3 sequence: CASSIVRNTEAFF. Written as DNA, the CDR3 is TGTGCCAGTAGTATAGTCAGGAACACTGAAGCTTTCTTT. The chain is built from TRBV19 and TRBJ1-1; D uncertain. In germline, CDR1 is LNHDA, CDR2 SQIVND (reference sequence). CDR3 length: 13 amino acids. The germline V and J ends were trimmed by 1 base and 1 base, with 4 bases remaining between them. The whole variable domain, remainder taken from reference TRBV19 and TRBJ1-1, is DGGITQSPKYLFRKEGQNVTLSCEQNLNHDAMYWYRQDPGQGLRLIYYSQIVNDFQKGDIAEGYSVSREKKESFPLTVTSAQKNPTAFYLCASSIVRNTEAFFGQGTRLTVV.

This clone was seen ten or more times. V usage is TRBV6-2 or TRBV6-3 and J usage is TRBJ2-7; tentative D call: TRBD1 (6 bases). Germline V gene lookup returns CDR1 MNHEY and CDR2 SVGEGT. The CDR3 is 14 residues long. V lost 0 bases and J 0 bases, leaving 6 bases between the germline ends. The CDR3 nucleotides read TGTGCCAGCAGTTACTCGGACAGCTCCTACGAGCAGTACTTC. The encoded protein is CASSYSDSSYEQYF.

CDR3 nucleotide sequence: TGTGCCAGCAGACAAGGGGCCAGCTCCTACAATGAGCAGTTCTTC. Residues: CASRQGASSYNEQFF. The chain is built from TRBV9 and TRBJ2-1; possibly TRBD1 for D (5 bases). The CDR3 is 15 residues long. From germline, CDR1 is SGDLS and CDR2 YYNGEE. With 5 bases removed from V and 0 bases from J, the gap between germline ends came to 12 bases.

J is TRBJ2-3 and V is TRBV18; 7 bases fit TRBD1. The CDR3 is 15 amino acids. In germline, CDR1 is KGHSH, CDR2 LQKENI. J lost 0 bases, V lost 8 bases, and 8 bases had no gene match. CDR3 residues: CASGRQGYSTDTQYF. The CDR3 nucleotides are TGTGCCAGCGGTAGACAGGGTTACAGCACAGATACGCAGTATTTT. Combining the CDR3 with reference TRBV18 and TRBJ2-3 gives the whole variable domain NAGVMQNPRHLVRRRGQEARLRCSPMKGHSHVYWYRQLPEEGLKFMVYLQKENIIDESGMPKERFSAEFPKEGPSILRIQQVVRGDSAAYFCASGRQGYSTDTQYFGPGTRLTVL.

This clone was observed a few times. The gene calls are TRBV9 and TRBJ2-3; 7 nucleotides line up with TRBD2. Germline-derived CDR1 and CDR2 are SGDLS and YYNGEE. V gave up 1 base and J gave up 2 bases; unmatched junction bases: 4. The CDR3 runs 15 residues. CDR3 residues: CASSVKGTTTDTQYF. Here the CDR3 DNA reads TGTGCCAGCAGCGTAAAGGGGACTACCACAGATACGCAGTATTTT.

This chain uses TRBV13 with TRBJ1-2; D unclear. The CDR3 loop spans 13 amino acids. The germline V gene has CDR1 PRHDT and CDR2 FYEKMQ (reference sequence). The V gene lost 6 bases and the J gene lost 8 bases, with 16 bases spanning the gap. CDR3 protein: CASSAPSHGGYTF. The DNA of the CDR3 is TGTGCCAGCAGTGCACCATCTCACGGGGGCTACACCTTC. Full variable domain (outside the CDR3, taken from reference TRBV13 and TRBJ1-2): AAGVIQSPRHLIKEKRETATLKCYPIPRHDTVYWYQQGPGQDPQFLISFYEKMQSDKGSIPDRFSAQQFSDYHSELNMSSLELGDSALYFCASSAPSHGGYTFGSGTRLTVV.

In this sample, this clone turned up many times. The rearrangement joins TRBV6-4 to TRBJ2-3; 8 bases match TRBD2. This CDR3 region has 14 residues. Germline CDR1 is MRHNA and CDR2 is SNTAGT. V dropped 3 bases and J dropped 1; count of bases not matched to a gene: 0. The CDR3 is CASSERGGTDTQYF. The CDR3 DNA is TGTGCCAGCAGTGAGCGGGGGGGCACAGATACGCAGTATTTT.

This clone has more than one count but fewer than ten. The V gene is TRBV7-8, the J gene TRBJ1-4; D is undetermined. V lost 5 bases and J 5 bases, leaving 15 bases between the germline ends. The CDR3 spans 15 residues. From germline, CDR1 is SGHVS and CDR2 FQNEAQ. CDR3 in amino acids: CASSATRGSNEKLFF. The CDR3 nucleotides are TGTGCCAGCAGCGCTACCAGAGGCTCAAATGAAAAACTGTTTTTT.

The V and J genes are TRBV24-1 and TRBJ2-1, with TRBD1 matching over 7 bases. The CDR3 loop spans 13 amino acids. Germline V gives CDR1 KGHDR, CDR2 SFDVKD. V was pared by 8 bases and J by 6 bases, with 6 bases of the junction left unmatched. CDR3 protein: CATKSGGSNEQFF. In DNA, the CDR3 is TGTGCCACCAAGTCAGGGGGTAGCAATGAGCAGTTCTTC.

The chain links TRBV28 to TRBJ2-7, with a weak D call TRBD2 (6 bases). The CDR3 sequence is 14 residues long. Germline-derived CDR1 and CDR2 are MDHEN and SYDVKM. V gave up 2 bases and J gave up 4 bases, with 12 bases separating them. CDR3 nucleotides: TGTGCCAGCAGTTTAGAGGGCGGGATATACGAGCAGTACTTC. It is translated as CASSLEGGIYEQYF.

The CDR3 loop is CASSLVGLAGVWETQYF. Written as DNA, the CDR3 is TGTGCCAGCAGCTTAGTGGGACTAGCGGGAGTTTGGGAGACCCAGTACTTC. The rearrangement joins TRBV11-2 to TRBJ2-5; 14 bases agree with TRBD2. There are 17 residues in the CDR3. Unmatched junction bases numbered 6, after V lost 1 base and J lost 5 bases. Germline CDR1 and CDR2: SGHAT and FQNNGV. The whole variable domain, filled in from reference TRBV11-2 and TRBJ2-5, reads EAGVAQSPRYKIIEKRQSVAFWCNPISGHATLYWYQQILGQGPKLLIQFQNNGVVDDSQLPKDRFSAERLKGVDSTLKIQPAKLEDSAVYLCASSLVGLAGVWETQYFGPGTRLLVL.

The chain uses TRBV7-9 and TRBJ2-7, with 8 nucleotides matching TRBD1. Germline lookup yields CDR1 SEHNR and CDR2 FQNEAQ (reference sequence). V was pared by 2 bases and J by 1 base, with 7 bases of the junction left unmatched. The CDR3 spans 16 residues. CDR3 region: CASSLRSGGDSYEQYF. The CDR3 DNA reads as TGTGCCAGCAGCTTACGCTCAGGGGGCGATTCCTACGAGCAGTACTTC.

The chain links TRBV19 to TRBJ1-2; 12 positions agree with TRBD1. This CDR3 has 15 residues. CDR1 is LNHDA, CDR2 SQIVND, per germline (reference sequence). With V trimmed by 6 bases and J by 3 bases, 5 bases remained unmatched. The CDR3, as DNA: TGTGCCAGTAGAGGGGGACAGGGGGCCTACTATGGCTACACCTTC. Its translation is CASRGGQGAYYGYTF.

The chain carries TRBV6-6 and TRBJ2-3, with 15 bases identical to TRBD2. The length of the CDR3 is 17 residues. With V trimmed by 5 bases and J by 2 bases, 5 bases remained unmatched. Germline CDR1 is MNHNY and CDR2 is SVGAGI (reference sequence). The CDR3 here is CASSPGLAGGPTDTQYF. The CDR3 bases are TGTGCCAGCAGTCCGGGACTAGCGGGGGGACCCACAGATACGCAGTATTTT.

The chain recombines TRBV18 with TRBJ2-5, with D possibly TRBD2 on 6 matching bases. V shed 1 base and J shed 5 bases, with 17 bases lying between them. The CDR3 extends over 16 amino acids. Germline loops: CDR1 KGHSH, CDR2 LQKENI. For the CDR3, the DNA is TGTGCCAGCTCACCACAGGACTACTATAATAAGGAGACCCAGTACTTC. Its translation: CASSPQDYYNKETQYF.

V gene TRBV7-9 combines with J gene TRBJ2-1; 9 bases are a match to TRBD2. CDR1 is SEHNR, CDR2 FQNEAQ, per germline (reference sequence). This CDR3 comprises 15 residues. J lost 5 bases, V lost 5 bases, and 7 bases had no gene match. The CDR3 loop reads CASSKRLAENNEQFF. The CDR3 nucleotides read TGTGCCAGCAGCAAACGACTAGCGGAAAACAATGAGCAGTTCTTC.

The chain links TRBV2 to TRBJ2-1; 12 bases align to TRBD2. V shed 7 bases, J shed 8 bases, and the junction held 6 bases outside the gene matches. From germline, CDR1 is SNHLY and CDR2 FYNNEI. This CDR3 has 14 residues. The CDR3 DNA reads TGTGCCAGCACCGGACTAGCGGGGAACCATGAGCAGTTCTTC. Its translation is CASTGLAGNHEQFF.

The chain recombines TRBV3-1 (or the pseudogene TRBV3-2) with TRBJ1-1; the D gene is possibly TRBD1 (5 bases). Trimming cost V 4 bases and J 4 bases, with 13 bases left between them. This CDR3 region has 14 residues. CDR1 is LGHDT and CDR2 is YNNKEL in the germline V gene (reference sequence). CDR3: CASSPARRGTEAFF. The DNA for the CDR3 is TGTGCCAGCAGCCCCGCCCGGAGGGGCACTGAAGCTTTCTTT.